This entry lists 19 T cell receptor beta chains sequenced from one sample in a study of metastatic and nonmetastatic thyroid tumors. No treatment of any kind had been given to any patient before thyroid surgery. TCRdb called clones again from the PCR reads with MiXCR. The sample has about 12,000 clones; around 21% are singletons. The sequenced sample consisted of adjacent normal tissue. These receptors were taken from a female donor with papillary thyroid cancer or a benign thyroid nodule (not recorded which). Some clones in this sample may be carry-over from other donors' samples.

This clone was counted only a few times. CDR3 protein: CASRQSGSPYEQYV. The CDR3 region has the DNA TGTGCCAGCAGGCAATCAGGGTCCCCCTACGAGCAGTACGTC. The chain carries TRBV6-2 or TRBV6-3 and TRBJ2-7; D is perhaps TRBD1 (5 bases). Germline CDR1 reads MNHEY; CDR2 reads SVGEGT. The CDR3 is 14 residues long. V dropped 6 bases and J dropped 2 bases, with 14 bases sitting between them.

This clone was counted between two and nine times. The CDR3 reads CSARDYLAGLDNEQFF. The DNA of the CDR3 is TGCAGTGCTAGAGATTACCTAGCGGGACTGGACAATGAGCAGTTCTTC. V is TRBV20-1 and J is TRBJ2-1; TRBD2 matches at 9 bases. CDR1 is DFQATT and CDR2 is SNEGSKA in the germline V gene (reference sequence). J lost 5 bases, V lost 0 bases, and 8 bases had no gene match. This CDR3 spans 16 amino acids.

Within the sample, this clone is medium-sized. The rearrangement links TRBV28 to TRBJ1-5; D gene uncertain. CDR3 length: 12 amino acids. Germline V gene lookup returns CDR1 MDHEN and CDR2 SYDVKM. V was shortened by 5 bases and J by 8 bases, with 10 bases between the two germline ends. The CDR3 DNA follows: TGTGCCAGCAGTCAAACTTGGAAGCCCCAGCATTTT. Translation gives CASSQTWKPQHF.

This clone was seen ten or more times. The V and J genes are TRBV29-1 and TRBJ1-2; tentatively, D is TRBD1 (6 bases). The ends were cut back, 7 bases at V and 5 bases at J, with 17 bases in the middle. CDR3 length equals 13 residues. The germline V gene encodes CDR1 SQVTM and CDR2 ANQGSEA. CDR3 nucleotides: TGCAGCGCAACACAGGGCTTTGGGTATGGCTACACCTTC. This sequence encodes CSATQGFGYGYTF.

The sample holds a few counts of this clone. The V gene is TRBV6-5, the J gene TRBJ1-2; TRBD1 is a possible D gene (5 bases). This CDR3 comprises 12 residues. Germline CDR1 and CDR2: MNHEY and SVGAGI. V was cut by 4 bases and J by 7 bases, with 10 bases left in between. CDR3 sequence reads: CASSCTGAGYTF. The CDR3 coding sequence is TGTGCCAGCAGTTGTACAGGTGCTGGCTACACCTTC.

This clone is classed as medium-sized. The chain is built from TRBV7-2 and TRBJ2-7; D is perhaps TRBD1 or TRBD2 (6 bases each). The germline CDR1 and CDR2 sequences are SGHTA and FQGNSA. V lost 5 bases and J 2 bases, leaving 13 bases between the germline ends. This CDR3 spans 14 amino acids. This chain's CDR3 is CASSLGGPTYEQYF. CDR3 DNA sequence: TGTGCCAGCAGCCTCGGGGGCCCGACCTACGAGCAGTACTTC.

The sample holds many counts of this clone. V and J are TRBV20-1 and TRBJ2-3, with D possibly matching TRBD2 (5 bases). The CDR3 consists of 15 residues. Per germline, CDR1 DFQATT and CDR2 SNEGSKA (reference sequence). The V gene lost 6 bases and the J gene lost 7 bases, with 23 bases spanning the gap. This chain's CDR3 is CSAAEEGIDYNTQYF. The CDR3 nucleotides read TGCAGTGCCGCAGAGGAAGGGATCGACTATAATACGCAGTATTTT.

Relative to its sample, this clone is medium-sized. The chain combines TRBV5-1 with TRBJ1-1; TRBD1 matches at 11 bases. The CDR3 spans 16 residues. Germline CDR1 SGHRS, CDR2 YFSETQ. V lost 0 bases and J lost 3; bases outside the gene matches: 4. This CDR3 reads CASSLGTGGLDTEAFF. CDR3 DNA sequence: TGCGCCAGCAGCTTGGGGACAGGGGGCTTGGACACTGAAGCTTTCTTT.

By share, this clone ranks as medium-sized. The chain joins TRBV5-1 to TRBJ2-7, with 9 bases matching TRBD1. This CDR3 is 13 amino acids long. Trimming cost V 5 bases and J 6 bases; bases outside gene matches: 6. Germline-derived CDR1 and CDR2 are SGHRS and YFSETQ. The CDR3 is CASRPGQGTEQYF. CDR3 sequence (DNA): TGCGCCAGCAGGCCGGGACAGGGAACCGAGCAGTACTTC.

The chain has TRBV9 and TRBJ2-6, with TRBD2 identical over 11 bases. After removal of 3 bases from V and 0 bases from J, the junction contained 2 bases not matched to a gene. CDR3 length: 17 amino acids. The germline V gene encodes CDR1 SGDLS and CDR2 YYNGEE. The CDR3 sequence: CASSAGLAGSGANVLTF. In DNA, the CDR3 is TGTGCCAGCAGCGCAGGACTAGCGGGCTCTGGGGCCAACGTCCTGACTTTC.

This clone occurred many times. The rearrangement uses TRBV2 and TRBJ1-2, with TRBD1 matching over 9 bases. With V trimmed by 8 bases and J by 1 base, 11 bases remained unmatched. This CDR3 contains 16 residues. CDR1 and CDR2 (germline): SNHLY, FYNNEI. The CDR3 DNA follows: TGTGCCAGCCGGGGAGGACAGGGGATTCGTAACTATGGCTACACCTTC. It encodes CASRGGQGIRNYGYTF. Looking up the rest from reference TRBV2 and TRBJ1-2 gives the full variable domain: EPEVTQTPSHQVTQMGQEVILRCVPISNHLYFYWYRQILGQKVEFLVSFYNNEISEKSEIFDDQFSVERPDGSNFTLKIRSTKLEDSAMYFCASRGGQGIRNYGYTFGSGTRLTVV.

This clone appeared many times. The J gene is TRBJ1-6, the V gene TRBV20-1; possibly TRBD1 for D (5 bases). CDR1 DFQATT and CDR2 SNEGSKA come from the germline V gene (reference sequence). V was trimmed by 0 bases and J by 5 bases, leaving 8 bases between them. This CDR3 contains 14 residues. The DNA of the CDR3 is TGCAGTGCTAGAGAAGGGGCGCATAATTCACCCCTCCACTTT. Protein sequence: CSAREGAHNSPLHF.

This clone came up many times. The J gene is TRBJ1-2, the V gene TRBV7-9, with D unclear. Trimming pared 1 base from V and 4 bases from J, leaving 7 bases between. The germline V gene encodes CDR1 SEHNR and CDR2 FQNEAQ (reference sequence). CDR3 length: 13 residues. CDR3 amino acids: CASSLVGLYGYTF. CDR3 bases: TGTGCCAGCAGCTTAGTCGGCCTCTATGGCTACACCTTC.

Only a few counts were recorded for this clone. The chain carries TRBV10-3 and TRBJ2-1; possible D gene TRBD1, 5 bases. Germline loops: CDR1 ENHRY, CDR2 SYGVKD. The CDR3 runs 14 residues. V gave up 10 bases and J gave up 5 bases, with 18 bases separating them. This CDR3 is CATQGHGADNEQFF. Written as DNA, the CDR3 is TGTGCCACCCAAGGACATGGGGCTGACAATGAGCAGTTCTTC.

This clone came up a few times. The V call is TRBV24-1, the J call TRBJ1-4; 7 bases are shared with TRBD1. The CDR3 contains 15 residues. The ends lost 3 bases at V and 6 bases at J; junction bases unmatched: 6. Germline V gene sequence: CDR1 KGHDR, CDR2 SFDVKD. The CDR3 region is CATSDGDRMHEKLFF. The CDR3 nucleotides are TGTGCCACCAGTGATGGGGACAGAATGCATGAAAAACTGTTTTTT.

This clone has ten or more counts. CDR3 amino acids: CAWSYQRHTEAFF. The DNA of the CDR3 is TGTGCCTGGAGTTACCAGCGGCACACTGAAGCTTTCTTT. This rearrangement joins TRBV30 to TRBJ1-1, with D hard to call. CDR1 GTSNPN and CDR2 SVGIG come from the germline V gene (reference sequence). Trimming shortened V by 2 bases and J by 3 bases, and 10 bases separated the two germline ends. This CDR3 is built from 13 residues.

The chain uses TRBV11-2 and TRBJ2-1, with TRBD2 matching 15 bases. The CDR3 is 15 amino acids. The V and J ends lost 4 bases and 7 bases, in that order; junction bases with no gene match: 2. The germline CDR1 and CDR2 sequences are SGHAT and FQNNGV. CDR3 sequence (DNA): TGTGCCAGCAGCTCGGGACTAGCGGGAGGTAATGAGCAGTTCTTC. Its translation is CASSSGLAGGNEQFF.

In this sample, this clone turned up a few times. Here the CDR3 DNA reads TGTGCCAGCACTGGACGGTCGGGGAACTATGGCTACACCTTC. Translating it yields CASTGRSGNYGYTF. The V call is TRBV6-1, the J call TRBJ1-2; D is unclear. Germline V CDR1 and CDR2: MNHNS, SASEGT. V dropped 7 bases and J dropped 2 bases, with 14 bases sitting between them. The CDR3 runs 14 residues.

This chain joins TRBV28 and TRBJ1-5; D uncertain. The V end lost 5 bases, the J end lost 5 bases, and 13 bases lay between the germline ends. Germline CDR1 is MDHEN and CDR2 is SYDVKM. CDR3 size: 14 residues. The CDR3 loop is CASSGVAVYQPQHF. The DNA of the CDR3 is TGTGCCAGCAGTGGAGTTGCTGTCTATCAGCCCCAGCATTTT.